This T cell receptor beta chain derives from a study of T cell repertoires in cytomegalovirus infection. Germline CDR1 SGHTA, CDR2 FQGNSA. The CDR3 sequence is 16 residues long. V gave up 1 base and J gave up 4 bases; unmatched junction bases: 9. Study-level findings and limits: Within the response measured ex vivo, HLA-C-restricted CMV-specific TCR beta clonotypes were dominant.

This clonotype occurred a few times. The antigen is undetermined. TCRdb re-derived calls from the reads in MiXCR, one entry per CDR3 protein. Of nearly 450,000 distinct CDR3 sequences in the sample, roughly 30% are singletons; the top ten hold roughly an eighth. This receptor was taken from a human donor in good health (CMV status not recorded). Some clones in this sample may be carry-over from other donors' samples. The specimen was PBMCs. The gene calls are TRBV7-2 and TRBJ1-2; 7 bases agree with TRBD1. The CDR3 loop is CASSLVGGTDIYGYTF. In nucleotides, the CDR3 is TGTGCCAGCAGCTTAGTCGGCGGGACAGATATCTATGGCTACACCTTC.